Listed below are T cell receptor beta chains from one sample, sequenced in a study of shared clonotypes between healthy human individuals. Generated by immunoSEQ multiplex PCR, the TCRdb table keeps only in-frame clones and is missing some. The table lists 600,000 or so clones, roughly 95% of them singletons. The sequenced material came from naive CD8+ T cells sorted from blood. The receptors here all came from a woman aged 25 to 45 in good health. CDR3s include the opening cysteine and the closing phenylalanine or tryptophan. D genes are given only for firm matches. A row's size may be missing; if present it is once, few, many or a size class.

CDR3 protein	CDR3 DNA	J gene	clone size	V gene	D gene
CASSFSTGYEQYF	TGTGCCAGCAGTTTTAGTACAGGCTACGAGCAGTACTTC	TRBJ2-7	.	TRBV27	.
CASSIEVAGEGYNEQFF	TGTGCCAGCAGCATCGAGGTAGCGGGAGAGGGGTACAATGAGCAGTTCTTC	TRBJ2-1	.	TRBV7-8	TRBD2
CASSSGGGLAGLFEFTQYF	TGTGCCAGCAGTTCAGGGGGCGGACTAGCGGGCCTTTTCGAGTTTACGCAGTATTTT	TRBJ2-3	.	TRBV28	TRBD2
CASMRTGPQQYF	TGTGCCAGCATGCGGACAGGGCCCCAGCAGTACTTC	TRBJ2-7	.	TRBV2	TRBD1
CASSSPVLAVGFYEQYF	TGTGCCAGCAGTTCCCCCGTCCTAGCGGTGGGATTCTACGAGCAGTACTTC	TRBJ2-7	.	TRBV28	TRBD2
CASSESQLDSNNEKLFF	TGTGCCAGCAGCGAGAGCCAACTCGACAGCAATAATGAAAAACTGTTTTTT	TRBJ1-4	.	TRBV9	.
CASSVNQGERAEAFF	TGTGCCAGCAGTGTAAATCAGGGGGAGCGGGCTGAAGCTTTCTTT	TRBJ1-1	.	TRBV6-1	TRBD1
CASSHPHSEKNYGYTF	TGTGCCAGCAGCCACCCCCACTCGGAGAAGAACTATGGCTACACCTTC	TRBJ1-2	.	TRBV7-9	.
CASSAGTTPGNEQFF	TGTGCCAGTAGTGCCGGGACTACCCCCGGCAATGAGCAGTTCTTC	TRBJ2-1	.	TRBV19	TRBD2
CASTGGRDTTYEQYF	TGTGCCAGCACTGGAGGACGGGACACAACCTACGAGCAGTACTTC	TRBJ2-7	.	TRBV28	.
CASSTLHGNTEAFF	TGTGCCAGCAGCACACTCCACGGGAACACTGAAGCTTTCTTT	TRBJ1-1	.	TRBV6-5	.
CASRLPLAGRSGELFF	TGTGCCAGCAGACTGCCACTAGCGGGAAGATCCGGGGAGCTGTTTTTT	TRBJ2-2	.	TRBV7-9	TRBD2
CSVEVRTGAFYEQYF	TGCAGCGTTGAAGTTCGGACAGGGGCTTTTTACGAGCAGTACTTC	TRBJ2-7	.	TRBV29-1	TRBD1
CASRSGTGGMTEAFF	TGTGCCAGCAGAAGCGGGACAGGGGGCATGACTGAAGCTTTCTTT	TRBJ1-1	.	TRBV6-1	TRBD1
CASSIDYGTEEYQPQHF	TGTGCCAGTAGTATAGATTATGGGACAGAGGAGTATCAGCCCCAGCATTTT	TRBJ1-5	.	TRBV19	TRBD1
CSVTIRASTGELFF	TGCAGCGTCACAATTCGGGCGTCCACCGGGGAGCTGTTTTTT	TRBJ2-2	.	TRBV29-1	.
CASTSGLYNEQFF	TGTGCCAGCACTAGCGGGCTATACAATGAGCAGTTCTTC	TRBJ2-1	.	TRBV5-4	TRBD2
CASKVAGDYEQYF	TGTGCCAGCAAAGTAGCGGGAGACTACGAGCAGTACTTC	TRBJ2-7	.	TRBV28	TRBD2
CASSVSALAGVYNEQFF	TGTGCCAGCAGCGTATCCGCTCTAGCGGGAGTATACAATGAGCAGTTCTTC	TRBJ2-1	.	TRBV9	TRBD2
CASSPPAIEQYF	TGTGCCAGCAGCCCCCCAGCGATCGAGCAGTACTTC	TRBJ2-7	.	TRBV14	.
CASTQQGYEQYF	TGTGCCAGCACCCAACAGGGCTACGAGCAGTACTTC	TRBJ2-7	.	TRBV7-9	.
CASSLFSGAEQYF	TGCGCCAGCAGCTTATTTAGCGGGGCCGAGCAGTACTTC	TRBJ2-7	once	TRBV5-1	TRBD2
CASSISGSGYEQYF	TGTGCCAGTAGTATCAGCGGGAGTGGTTACGAGCAGTACTTC	TRBJ2-7	once	TRBV19	TRBD2
CASRTGGSYEQYF	TGTGCCAGTAGGACAGGAGGCTCCTACGAGCAGTACTTC	TRBJ2-7	.	TRBV19	.
CASSLTLGLASYEQYF	TGTGCCAGCAGTTTGACGCTGGGACTAGCCTCCTACGAGCAGTACTTC	TRBJ2-7	.	TRBV27	TRBD2
CASSLQGQDYEQYF	TGTGCCAGTAGCTTACAGGGACAGGATTACGAGCAGTACTTC	TRBJ2-7	.	TRBV19	TRBD1
CASSDDSGTLGGEQYF	TGTGCCAGCAGCGACGACTCCGGGACTCTGGGTGGCGAGCAGTACTTC	TRBJ2-7	.	TRBV9	.
CASSGGSVYEQYF	TGTGCCAGCAGCGGGGGGAGTGTCTACGAGCAGTACTTC	TRBJ2-7	.	TRBV9	.
CASSQEELPDAETYEQYF	TGTGCCAGCAGCCAAGAAGAACTTCCGGACGCAGAGACCTACGAGCAGTACTTC	TRBJ2-7	.	TRBV4-2	.
CASSADSAEFYTQYF	TGTGCCAGCAGCGCCGACAGCGCAGAGTTTTATACGCAGTATTTT	TRBJ2-3	.	TRBV7-9	.
CASSSRGAYSYNEQFF	TGTGCCAGCAGCTCTCGGGGTGCTTACTCCTACAATGAGCAGTTCTTC	TRBJ2-1	.	TRBV7-3	.
CASSVGAGERNEQFF	TGTGCCAGCAGTGTCGGAGCGGGCGAACGCAATGAGCAGTTCTTC	TRBJ2-1	.	TRBV2	.
CASSLGGSEQYF	TGTGCCAGCAGCTTAGGTGGGAGTGAGCAGTACTTC	TRBJ2-7	.	TRBV7-9	.
CATSRVGSDNEQFF	TGTGCCACCAGCAGAGTAGGTTCGGACAATGAGCAGTTCTTC	TRBJ2-1	.	TRBV15	.
CARGDQPQHF	TGTGCCCGCGGGGATCAGCCCCAGCATTTT	TRBJ1-5	.	TRBV7-9	.
CASSYELESDTQYF	TGTGCCAGCAGTTACGAACTAGAATCAGATACGCAGTATTTT	TRBJ2-3	.	TRBV6-5	.
CASSPLPGWNTEAFF	TGTGCCAGCAGCCCACTACCTGGATGGAACACTGAAGCTTTCTTT	TRBJ1-1	.	TRBV7-9	.
CASSEALHPPGGRASYEQYF	TGTGCCAGCAGTGAAGCGCTTCATCCCCCTGGCGGGAGGGCCTCCTACGAGCAGTACTTC	TRBJ2-7	.	TRBV2	TRBD2
CASTDDRVDGYTF	TGTGCCAGCACCGACGACAGGGTGGATGGCTACACCTTC	TRBJ1-2	.	TRBV6-5	TRBD1
CASSLQGAGPGYTF	TGTGCCAGCAGCTTGCAGGGGGCGGGGCCTGGCTACACCTTC	TRBJ1-2	.	TRBV5-4	TRBD1
CASSLVLAGANEQYF	TGTGCCAGCAGCTTAGTACTAGCGGGAGCCAACGAGCAGTACTTC	TRBJ2-7	.	TRBV7-8	TRBD2
CASSELPQGANYGYTF	TGTGCCAGCAGTGAATTACCACAGGGGGCTAACTATGGCTACACCTTC	TRBJ1-2	.	TRBV6-1	TRBD1
CASSPQTSGDREQFF	TGTGCCAGCAGTCCCCAGACTAGCGGGGACAGGGAGCAGTTCTTC	TRBJ2-1	.	TRBV27	TRBD2
CASSLTSNEQFF	TGTGCCAGCAGCTTAACTAGTAACGAGCAGTTCTTC	TRBJ2-1	.	TRBV5-6	.
CASSSQQGLAGRETQYF	TGTGCCAGCAGCTCTCAACAGGGACTAGCGGGACGAGAGACCCAGTACTTC	TRBJ2-5	.	TRBV7-7	TRBD2
CSVEMDRGRNQPQHF	TGCAGCGTTGAAATGGACAGGGGGCGAAATCAGCCCCAGCATTTT	TRBJ1-5	.	TRBV29-1	TRBD1
CASSPTGGNQPQHF	TGTGCCAGCAGCCCGACAGGGGGGAATCAGCCCCAGCATTTT	TRBJ1-5	once	TRBV5-5	TRBD1
CASSLTSGASAYEQYF	TGTGCCAGCAGCTTGACTAGCGGGGCCTCCGCCTACGAGCAGTACTTC	TRBJ2-7	.	TRBV9	TRBD2
CASSGGNNEQFF	TGTGCCAGCAGTGGAGGGAACAATGAGCAGTTCTTC	TRBJ2-1	.	TRBV2	.
CASSPSTQGKFEKLFF	TGCGCCAGCAGCCCCTCAACCCAGGGGAAATTCGAAAAACTGTTTTTT	TRBJ1-4	.	TRBV4-1	.
CASSRTDQNTGELFF	TGTGCCAGCAGCCGAACGGACCAAAACACCGGGGAGCTGTTTTTT	TRBJ2-2	.	TRBV13	.
CASSGFPGDYEQYF	TGTGCCAGCAGTGGCTTTCCAGGGGACTACGAGCAGTACTTC	TRBJ2-7	.	TRBV25-1	.
CASRTESNQPQHF	TGTGCCAGTAGGACGGAGTCAAATCAGCCCCAGCATTTT	TRBJ1-5	.	TRBV19	.
CASRRGPFPRLTLDQPQHF	TGTGCCAGCAGGCGGGGGCCTTTCCCCCGTTTAACACTCGATCAGCCCCAGCATTTT	TRBJ1-5	.	TRBV28	.
CASGQDRGTYVEQYF	TGTGCTAGTGGTCAGGACAGGGGAACCTACGTGGAGCAGTACTTC	TRBJ2-7	.	TRBV12-5	TRBD1
CASSVGHPTSYEQYF	TGTGCCAGCAGTGTAGGGCACCCGACGAGTTACGAGCAGTACTTC	TRBJ2-7	.	TRBV2	.
CASSLWPTDYEQYF	TGTGCCAGCAGTTTGTGGCCGACAGACTACGAGCAGTACTTC	TRBJ2-7	.	TRBV28	.
CASSQGRASGSYNEQFF	TGCGCCAGCAGCCAAGGGCGAGCTAGCGGGAGTTACAATGAGCAGTTCTTC	TRBJ2-1	.	TRBV4-1	TRBD2
CASSIVPAGELEQYF	TGTGCCAGTAGTATAGTCCCAGCGGGAGAACTCGAGCAGTACTTC	TRBJ2-7	.	TRBV19	TRBD2